The T cell receptor beta chain under discussion was sequenced for a study of T cell clones after liver transplantation. Study-level information: A pre-transplant mixed lymphocyte reaction with TCRbeta sequencing defined graft-donor-reactive clones followed in post-transplant blood. Without induction therapy, subjects received standard immunosuppression until 12-24 months post-transplant.

Germline V gene data show CDR1 as SQVTM and CDR2 as ANQGSEA. The CDR3 is made up of 12 amino acids. V dropped 7 bases and J dropped 0 bases, with 10 bases sitting between them. Sequencing was performed with immunoSEQ multiplex PCR; in TCRdb, only in-frame clones are kept and a portion is missing. The sample yields 20,000 to 30,000 clones, about 70% seen once. This chain uses TRBV29-1 with TRBJ2-7, with a tentative D call TRBD1 (6 bases). The sequencing here drew on CD4+ T cells from blood, taken before liver transplant. This TCR was recovered from a human donor who received a liver transplant. CDR3 loop: CSASDSSYEQYF. DNA for the CDR3: TGCAGCGCATCGGACAGCTCCTACGAGCAGTACTTC.